Listed below are T cell receptor beta chains from one sample, sequenced in a study of cytomegalovirus exposure and HLA in healthy donors. Assay used: immunoSEQ multiplex PCR; TCRdb lists only in-frame clones, some missing. This sample has 250,000 to 350,000 clones, with roughly 80% found just once. Sequencing was done on a sample of PBMCs. The receptor set was obtained from a girl aged 2-10 years in good health and CMV-seronegative. The CDR3 runs from the conserved cysteine through the conserved F or W. D genes are given only for firm matches. Clone size is given for some rows only: seen once, a few or many times, or a class if the clone is expanded.

j_call v_call clone_size d_call cdr3_aa cdr3_nt
TRBJ1-5 TRBV15 - TRBD1 CATSRDGFRGQTMRPQHF TGTGCCACCAGCAGAGATGGTTTTAGGGGACAGACGATGAGGCCCCAGCATTTT
TRBJ1-5 TRBV5-6 - TRBD1 CASSLWSEGAHQPQHF TGTGCCAGCAGCTTGTGGAGTGAGGGGGCACATCAGCCCCAGCATTTT
TRBJ2-5 TRBV5-1 - - CASSFGGRGGQETQYF TGCGCCAGCAGCTTTGGGGGGAGAGGAGGACAAGAGACCCAGTACTTC
TRBJ2-2 TRBV2 - - CASRGTERPGELFF TGTGCCAGCAGAGGGACTGAGCGACCGGGGGAGCTGTTTTTT
TRBJ1-5 TRBV6-6 few - CASSYRDQPQHF TGTGCCAGCAGTTACCGAGATCAGCCCCAGCATTTT
TRBJ2-7 TRBV4-1 - TRBD2 CASSHRLAGDYEQYF TGCGCCAGCAGCCACCGACTAGCGGGAGACTACGAGCAGTACTTC
TRBJ1-1 TRBV7-6 once TRBD1 CASSFHLGQTNTEAFF TGTGCCAGCAGCTTTCATCTGGGACAGACGAACACTGAAGCTTTCTTT
TRBJ2-7 TRBV29-1 - TRBD2 CSVQTSGRGEQYF TGCAGCGTTCAGACTAGCGGGAGGGGGGAGCAGTACTTC
TRBJ2-7 TRBV18 - TRBD1 CASSPSGQGPMEQYF TGTGCCAGCTCACCATCGGGACAGGGGCCCATGGAGCAGTACTTC
TRBJ1-3 TRBV9 once - CASSVDGGDRRAIYF TGTGCCAGCAGCGTAGACGGGGGTGACCGGCGGGCCATATATTTT
TRBJ2-3 TRBV7-2 - TRBD2 CASSESPWTSDDTQYF TGTGCCAGCAGCGAGAGCCCTTGGACTAGCGATGATACGCAGTATTTT
TRBJ2-1 TRBV27 - TRBD2 CASTRLAGGRLHEQFF TGTGCCAGCACCAGGCTAGCGGGGGGCCGTCTGCATGAGCAGTTCTTC
TRBJ2-1 TRBV4-1 - TRBD2 CASSLSGASGVYNEQFF TGCGCCAGCAGCCTGTCGGGGGCTAGCGGGGTTTACAATGAGCAGTTCTTC
TRBJ2-7 TRBV18 - TRBD2 CASSPTSEGAYEQYF TGTGCCAGCTCGCCCACTAGCGAGGGCGCCTACGAGCAGTACTTC
TRBJ2-1 TRBV6-5 - - CASSYGGLSSYNEQFF TGTGCCAGCAGTTACGGCGGGTTAAGCTCCTACAATGAGCAGTTCTTC
TRBJ1-2 TRBV5-1 - TRBD1 CASSLEGTGATNYGYTF TGCGCCAGCAGCTTGGAAGGGACAGGGGCTACTAACTATGGCTACACCTTC
TRBJ2-2 TRBV28 few TRBD2 CASTTSGSTGELFF TGTGCCAGCACCACTAGCGGGAGTACCGGGGAGCTGTTTTTT
TRBJ2-6 TRBV5-1 - - CASSLEPGGGANVLTF TGCGCCAGCAGCCTGGAGCCGGGGGGCGGGGCCAACGTCCTGACTTTC
TRBJ2-5 TRBV2 - - CASRSLTGLGVKETQYF TGTGCCAGCAGGTCCCTTACAGGGTTGGGCGTTAAGGAGACCCAGTACTTC
TRBJ2-2 TRBV5-1 - - CASSLSRGETGELFF TGCGCCAGCAGCTTGAGCAGGGGAGAGACCGGGGAGCTGTTTTTT
TRBJ2-5 TRBV7-9 - TRBD1 CASSSLGQGAGETQYF TGTGCCAGCAGCTCGCTGGGACAGGGGGCGGGGGAGACCCAGTACTTC
TRBJ2-7 TRBV30 - TRBD1 CASEVEETGGYEQYF TGTGCCTCGGAAGTGGAGGAGACAGGGGGCTACGAGCAGTACTTC